This TCR beta chain was recorded in a study of T-cell memory formation after mild COVID-19. General study findings and limits: A subset of responding clones appeared in pre-infection memory, suggesting cross-reactive memory joined. Clones shrinking from day 15 to 85 showed even CD4/CD8 mixes; later expanders tilted CD4+.

Of note for this clonotype: The target antigen is unknown.

TCRdb processed the 5' RACE reads anew with MiXCR; each CDR3 protein has one entry. The table includes about 290,000 distinct CDR3 sequences, 15% detected once. The V and J ends lost 4 bases and 2 bases respectively, with 12 bases between them. CDR3 length equals 15 residues. Per the germline V gene, CDR1 is SGHRS and CDR2 is YFSETQ. The clonotype was recovered from a man aged 18 to 29 who had mild COVID-19 (a few samples of this study predate the infection). Cell type and time point are not known. The V and J genes are TRBV5-1 and TRBJ2-2; the D gene is possibly TRBD1 (6 bases). Sequenced input: PBMCs or a T cell subset sorted from them (not recorded which). The CDR3 region is CASSRTGLNTGELFF. Written as DNA, the CDR3 is TGCGCCAGCAGCCGTACAGGGTTAAACACCGGGGAGCTGTTTTTT. Full variable domain (outside the CDR3, taken from reference TRBV5-1 and TRBJ2-2): KAGVTQTPRYLIKTRGQQVTLSCSPISGHRSVSWYQQTPGQGLQFLFEYFSETQRNKGNFPGRFSGRQFSNSRSEMNVSTLELGDSALYLCASSRTGLNTGELFFGEGSRLTVL.